This T cell receptor (beta chain) is from a study of blood T cell repertoires in COVID-19. The J segment lost 3 bases and the V segment lost 5 bases, leaving 4 bases of the junction unmatched. There are 13 residues in the CDR3. Generated by immunoSEQ multiplex PCR, the TCRdb table keeps only in-frame clones and is missing some. The sample contains 120,000 to 150,000 clones, 80% to 90% of which appear only once. Only a few counts were recorded for this clone. Sequencing was carried out using peripheral blood. The sequence was obtained from a woman in her forties or fifties in a cohort sampled during active or convalescent COVID-19. V is TRBV12-3 or TRBV12-4 and J is TRBJ2-7; 7 bases line up with TRBD1. The CDR3 sequence is CASSRQGIYEQYF. The CDR3 DNA sequence: TGTGCCAGCAGTAGACAGGGAATCTACGAGCAGTACTTC.